This T cell receptor (beta chain) appears in the sequencing data of a study of blood T cell repertoires in COVID-19. Background on the study: The study drew acute and convalescent COVID-19 samples from the United States, Italy and Spain. T cells, B-cell-depleted T cells, or PBMCs provided the cDNA or gDNA that served as material.

Original processing notes: The assay estimated nucleated cells by amplifying reference gene primers. Libraries were prepared by immunoSEQ multiplex PCR; TCRdb keeps only in-frame clonotypes and omits some of them. V and J calls and clone size follow that table, whereas D and trimming were derived from the DNA. The sample holds about 490,000 clones, approximately 85% seen once. From germline, CDR1 is SEHNR and CDR2 FQNEAQ (reference sequence). V was pared by 5 bases and J by 3 bases, with 13 bases between. The CDR3 covers 14 residues. In this sample, this clone turned up once. This sequence originates from a human donor in a cohort sampled during active COVID-19. The V gene is TRBV7-9, the J gene TRBJ1-2; D possibly corresponds to TRBD1 (6 bases). The sample consisted of peripheral blood. CDR3 coding DNA: TGTGCCAGCAGCGGGTTACAGGGCCACTATGGCTACACCTTC. As protein: CASSGLQGHYGYTF.